A selection of T cell receptor beta chains follows, all from one sample in a study of a mutant IDH1 vaccine in newly diagnosed glioma. The protocol was immunoSEQ multiplex PCR, while the TCRdb copy is restricted to in-frame clones and leaves out a portion. The data contain 85,000 to 100,000 clones, approximately 90% of them singletons. Sequencing used PBMCs, obtained from a glioma patient treated with radiotherapy, temozolomide or both. These receptors all come from a woman in her forties or fifties with glioma. Each CDR3 is given without its conserved first and last residue. D genes are given only for firm matches.

TRBV28	13	TRBD1	ASSRQDRVGGELF
TRBV19	11	TRBD1	ASIRAQGGLPF
TRBV5-4	12	TRBD1	ASSRVGGNYGYT
TRBV9	13	-	ASSVIAGNGNTIY
TRBV13	12	TRBD1	ASSSSPGQQKAF
TRBV11-2	14	TRBD2	ASTISGAQNTGELF
TRBV7-8	12	TRBD1	ASSNRGSGNTIY
TRBV5-4	12	-	ASSLEGRNTEAF
TRBV27	11	-	ASSPPGHNEQF
TRBV4-1	12	-	ASSQASIYNEQF
TRBV11-2	16	-	ASSFVRSSGGIWGEQY
TRBV9	11	TRBD1	ASSVDRGYEQY
TRBV27	16	-	ASSPPRRGRGGYGEAF
TRBV5-4	14	-	ASSQDLTASNEKLF
TRBV19	12	TRBD2	ASSPSGDWFGQY
TRBV6-5	13	-	ASSSGGASNEKLF
TRBV11-2	13	-	ASSQGTLSGNTIY
TRBV10-3	11	-	AISESRDGEAF
TRBV10-3	12	TRBD1	AISPGQGYNEQF
TRBV7-9	8	-	ASGSYEQY
TRBV30	9	-	AWSSNSPLH
TRBV10-1	11	TRBD2	ASSGLADNEQF
TRBV10-1	11	-	ASSESGLGTLH
TRBV19	11	-	ASSVWGAYEQY
TRBV11-2	15	TRBD1	ASSLSAAGQGAYEQY
TRBV5-1	12	TRBD1	ASTRGTGANVLT
TRBV18	13	TRBD1	ASSPLQGVNTEAF
TRBV10-3	14	-	AISESGPSRYNEQF
TRBV19	10	-	ASSIGSYEQY
TRBV4-2	12	-	ASSQAETFGEQF
TRBV11-2	16	-	ASSQPFFGRVFLYGYT
TRBV7-3	10	-	ASSAATGELF
TRBV6-5	12	-	ASSSGGPYNEQF
TRBV9	12	TRBD2	ASSISGSGDTQY
TRBV7-9	12	-	ASSLALRDNEQF
TRBV6-1	9	-	ASWANYGYT
TRBV27	13	-	ASSLIRDSYNEQF
TRBV11-2	14	TRBD2	ASSLPLAGGTDTQY
TRBV4-2	12	-	ASSQDTGVRGYT
TRBV6-6	11	-	ASSFSSTDTQY
TRBV27	13	-	ASSSGLRSSYEQY
TRBV5-1	14	TRBD1	ASSVTGGLTGNTIY
TRBV5-1	13	-	ASSLATPSTDTQY
TRBV9	13	TRBD2	ASSVGGAGGREQF
TRBV6-1	14	TRBD1	ASSASDRRTYTEAF
TRBV7-3	14	-	ASSLTSAGSEGEQF
TRBV5-8	15	TRBD1	ASRDMTGLGTNEKLF
TRBV5-1	13	TRBD2	ASRLTSGFQETQY
TRBV5-1	13	TRBD1	ASGRQGRFQETQY
TRBV10-2	10	-	ASSSPNQPQH
TRBV6-5	12	-	ASSRTTSLYGYT
TRBV7-9	13	-	ASSRPQGARTEAF
TRBV2	11	-	ASSERANSPLH